The clone carrying this T cell receptor (beta chain) was observed a few times. Its specificity is not known. No patient received treatment before thyroid surgery. This specimen belongs to a study of metastatic and nonmetastatic thyroid tumors. About the research overall: Malignant and benign thyroid patients had repertoires compared in peripheral blood and tumor or nodule tissue. General observations from the study: According to reports, the diversity of TCR beta was significantly higher in malignant thyroid tumors than in benign nodules, and this held in both blood and tumor samples.

Per the original methods: Across clinicopathological groups, CDR3 differences served as the basis for building a distant-metastasis classifier for papillary thyroid cancer. Using MiXCR, TCRdb re-called clones from the PCR reads. The V and J calls reflect TCRdb's pipeline rather than the authors' work. The sample records some 41,000 clones, roughly 27% being singletons. The CDR3 runs 12 residues. The V end lost 3 bases, the J end lost 12 bases, and 9 bases lay between the germline ends. Germline CDR1 SEHNR, CDR2 FQNEAQ (reference sequence). Sequencing used blood. This clonotype originated in a male donor with papillary thyroid cancer or a benign thyroid nodule (not recorded which). Some clones in this sample may be carry-over from other donors' samples. The J gene is TRBJ1-6, the V gene TRBV7-9; no firm D call. CDR3 sequence: CASSLSRLPLHF. The CDR3 coding sequence is TGTGCCAGCAGCTTGTCACGGTTACCCCTCCACTTT.